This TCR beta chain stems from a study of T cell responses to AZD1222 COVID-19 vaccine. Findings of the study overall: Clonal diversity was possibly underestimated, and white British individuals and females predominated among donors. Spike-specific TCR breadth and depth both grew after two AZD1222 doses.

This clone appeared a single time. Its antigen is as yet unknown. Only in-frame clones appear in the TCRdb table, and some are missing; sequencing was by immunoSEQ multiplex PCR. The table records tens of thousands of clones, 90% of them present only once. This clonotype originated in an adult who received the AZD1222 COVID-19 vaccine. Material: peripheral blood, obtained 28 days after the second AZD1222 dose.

DNA of the CDR3: TGTGCCAGCAGCCAAGATAGACCTTCCTCTGGCGACGAGCAGTACTTC. Encoded protein: CASSQDRPSSGDEQYF. This chain joins TRBV3-1 (or the pseudogene TRBV3-2) and TRBJ2-7; no firm D call. The CDR3 has 16 residues. V was shortened by 0 bases and J by 5 bases, with 17 bases between the two germline ends. Per the germline V gene, CDR1 is LGHDT and CDR2 is YNNKEL (reference sequence).